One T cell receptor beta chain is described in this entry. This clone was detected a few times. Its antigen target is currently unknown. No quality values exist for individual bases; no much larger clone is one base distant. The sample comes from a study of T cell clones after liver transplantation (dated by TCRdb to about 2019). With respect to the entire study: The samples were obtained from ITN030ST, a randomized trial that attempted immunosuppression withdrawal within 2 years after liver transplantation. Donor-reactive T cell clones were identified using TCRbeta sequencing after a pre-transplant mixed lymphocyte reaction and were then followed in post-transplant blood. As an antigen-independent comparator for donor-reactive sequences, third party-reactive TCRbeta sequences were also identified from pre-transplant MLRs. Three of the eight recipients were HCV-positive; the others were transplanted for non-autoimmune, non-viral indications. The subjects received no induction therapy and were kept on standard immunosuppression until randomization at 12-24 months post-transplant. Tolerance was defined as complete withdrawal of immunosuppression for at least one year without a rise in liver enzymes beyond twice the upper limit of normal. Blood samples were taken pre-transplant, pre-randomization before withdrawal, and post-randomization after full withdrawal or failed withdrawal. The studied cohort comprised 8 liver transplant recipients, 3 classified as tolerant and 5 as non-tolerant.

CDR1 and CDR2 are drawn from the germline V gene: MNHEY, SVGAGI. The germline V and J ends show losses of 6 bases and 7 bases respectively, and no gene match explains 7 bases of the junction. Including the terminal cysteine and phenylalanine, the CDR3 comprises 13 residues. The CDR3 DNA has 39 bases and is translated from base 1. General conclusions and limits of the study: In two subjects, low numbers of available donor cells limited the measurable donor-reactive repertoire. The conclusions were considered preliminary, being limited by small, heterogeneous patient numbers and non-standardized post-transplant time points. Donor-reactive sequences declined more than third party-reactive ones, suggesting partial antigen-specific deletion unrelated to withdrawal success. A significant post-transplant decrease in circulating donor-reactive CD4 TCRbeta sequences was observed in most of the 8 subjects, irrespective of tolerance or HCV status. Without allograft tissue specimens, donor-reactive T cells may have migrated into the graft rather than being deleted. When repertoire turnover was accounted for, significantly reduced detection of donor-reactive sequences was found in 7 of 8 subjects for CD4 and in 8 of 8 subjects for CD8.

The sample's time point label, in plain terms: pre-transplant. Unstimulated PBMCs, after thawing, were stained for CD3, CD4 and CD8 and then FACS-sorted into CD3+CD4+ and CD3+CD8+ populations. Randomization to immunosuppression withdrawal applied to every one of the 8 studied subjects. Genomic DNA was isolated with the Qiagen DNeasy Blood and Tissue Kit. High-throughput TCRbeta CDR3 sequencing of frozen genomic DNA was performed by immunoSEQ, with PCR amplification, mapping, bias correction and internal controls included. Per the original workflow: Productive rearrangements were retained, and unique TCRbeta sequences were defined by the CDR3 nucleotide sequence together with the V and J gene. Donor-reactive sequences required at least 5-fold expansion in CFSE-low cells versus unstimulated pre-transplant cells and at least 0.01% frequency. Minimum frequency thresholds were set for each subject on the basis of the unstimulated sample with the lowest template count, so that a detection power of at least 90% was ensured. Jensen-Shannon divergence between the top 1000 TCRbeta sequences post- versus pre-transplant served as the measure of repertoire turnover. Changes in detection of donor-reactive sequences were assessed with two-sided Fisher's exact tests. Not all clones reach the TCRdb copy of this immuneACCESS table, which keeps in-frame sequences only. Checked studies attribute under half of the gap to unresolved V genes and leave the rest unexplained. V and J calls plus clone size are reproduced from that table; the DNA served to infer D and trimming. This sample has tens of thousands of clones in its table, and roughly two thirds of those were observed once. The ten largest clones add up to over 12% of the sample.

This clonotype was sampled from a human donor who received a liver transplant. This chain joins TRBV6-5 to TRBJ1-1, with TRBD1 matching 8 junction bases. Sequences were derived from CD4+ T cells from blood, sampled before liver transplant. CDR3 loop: CASRIDRGGEAFF. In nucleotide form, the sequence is TGTGCCAGCAGAATCGACAGGGGCGGTGAAGCTTTCTTT.